This T cell receptor beta chain was captured in a study of OX40 agonist ivuxolimab in advanced cancers. As for the study in general: The study enrolled dose-escalation patients with hepatocellular carcinoma, melanoma, renal cell or head and neck cancer. From about 23 to 85 years was the age range, with a mean of about 56 years, and approximately 80% were male.

This CDR3 contains 14 residues. The ends were cut back, 5 bases at V and 4 bases at J, with 13 bases in the middle. Germline lookup yields CDR1 LNHDA and CDR2 SQIVND (reference sequence). A word on this clone: The antigen remains undetermined.

Study outcomes and limitations: Within 6 weeks, CD4+ and CD8+ blood T cells expanded clonally at 0.1 to 3.0 mg/kg. On average, CD8+ T cells had more expanded clones than CD4+.

Libraries were prepared by immunoSEQ multiplex PCR; TCRdb keeps only in-frame clonotypes and omits some of them. The sample lists about 140,000 clones, approximately 90% occurring once. The sequencing used CD4+ or CD8+ T cells sorted from blood, collected in a trial of the OX40 agonist ivuxolimab. The clonotype was recovered from an adult with an advanced solid tumor such as melanoma, head and neck, liver or kidney cancer. The gene calls are TRBV19 and TRBJ2-3; a possible D gene is TRBD2 (6 bases). This CDR3 is CASSFYREPDTQYF. CDR3 nucleotide sequence: TGTGCCAGTAGTTTCTACCGGGAGCCAGATACGCAGTATTTT.